These 17 T cell receptor beta chains share one sample of origin, sequenced in a study of T cells after yellow fever vaccination. In TCRdb, the 5' RACE reads were re-called with MiXCR into one record per CDR3 protein. The sample lists 350,000 or so distinct CDR3 sequences, 7% to 10% occurring once. This sample comprised PBMCs, obtained about 49 days after the first yellow fever vaccination. These receptors were taken from a man aged 18 to 29 who received the YFV17D yellow fever vaccine.

This clonotype occurred a few times. V gene TRBV25-1 combines with J gene TRBJ2-5; possible D gene TRBD1, 8 bases. The V and J ends lost 0 bases and 5 bases respectively, with 13 bases between them. Germline CDR1 MGHDK, CDR2 SYGVNS. This CDR3 spans 15 amino acids. The CDR3 coding sequence is TGTGCCAGCAGTGAATACACAGGGGGAGGGGAGACCCAGTACTTC. Its translation is CASSEYTGGGETQYF.

This clonotype turned up a few times. V and J are TRBV7-9 and TRBJ2-1; no reliable D call. Trimming took 5 bases from V and 5 from J, leaving 10 bases between them. CDR3 length: 13 residues. In germline, CDR1 is SEHNR, CDR2 FQNEAQ (reference sequence). Here the CDR3 DNA reads TGTGCCAGCAGCGTAGACGGCCACAATGAGCAGTTCTTC. It codes for CASSVDGHNEQFF.

The CDR3 sequence is CASGLLTGPFWNTQYF. Written as DNA, the CDR3 is TGCGCCAGCGGCCTTTTGACAGGGCCTTTTTGGAATACGCAGTATTTT. V is TRBV4-3 and J is TRBJ2-3; TRBD1 matches at 7 bases. Germline V CDR1 and CDR2: LGHNA, YSLEER. V trimming: 8 bases; J trimming: 7 bases; junction bases outside the gene matches: 18. The CDR3 consists of 16 residues.

The rearrangement links TRBV24-1 to TRBJ1-2; D remains ambiguous. The CDR3 covers 11 residues. Trimming left V 4 bases short and J 8 bases short, with 7 bases between. CDR1 is KGHDR and CDR2 is SFDVKD in the germline V gene. CDR3 sequence reads: CATSDPTGYTF. The DNA for the CDR3 is TGTGCCACCAGTGACCCGACAGGCTACACCTTC.

In this sample, this clonotype turned up a few times. This chain joins TRBV20-1 and TRBJ2-3; the match to TRBD2 covers 9 bases. The CDR3 spans 13 residues. CDR1 is DFQATT, CDR2 SNEGSKA, per germline (reference sequence). J lost 9 bases, V lost 2 bases, and 6 bases had no gene match. The CDR3 coding sequence is TGCAGTGCTAGAATTAGCGGGGGAGGGACGCAGTATTTT. This gives the protein CSARISGGGTQYF.

This clonotype was picked up a small number of times. This chain links TRBV10-3 with TRBJ2-3, with 7 bases aligning to TRBD2. The CDR3 totals 13 residues. The V segment lost 6 bases and the J segment 5 bases; nucleotides outside the gene matches: 5. Germline CDR1 and CDR2: ENHRY and SYGVKD. CDR3 loop: CAIRGGTGDTQYF. CDR3 nucleotide sequence: TGTGCCATCAGGGGGGGGACGGGAGATACGCAGTATTTT.

The rearrangement links TRBV20-1 to TRBJ2-4; no clear D. The ends were cut back, 0 bases at V and 6 bases at J, with 12 bases in the middle. The germline V gene has CDR1 DFQATT and CDR2 SNEGSKA (reference sequence). The CDR3 is made up of 14 amino acids. The CDR3 DNA is TGCAGTGCTAGAGATCAGACGGGTGCAAACATTCAGTACTTC. Its translation is CSARDQTGANIQYF.

In its sample, this clonotype was seen a few times. The chain uses TRBV7-2 and TRBJ1-2, with no clear D. Germline V gives CDR1 SGHTA, CDR2 FQGNSA. CDR3 length: 15 residues. The V end was cut by 5 bases, the J end by 1 base, with 14 bases between. CDR3 region: CASSPYGESNYGYTF. The CDR3 bases are TGTGCCAGCAGCCCCTATGGGGAGAGTAACTATGGCTACACCTTC.

This clonotype was counted only a few times. The CDR3 region is CASSLAGSGGARTDTQYF. The CDR3 DNA is TGTGCCAGCAGCTTAGCGGGTAGCGGGGGGGCCAGAACAGATACGCAGTATTTT. The rearrangement joins TRBV7-2 to TRBJ2-3; 11 nucleotides agree with TRBD2. This CDR3 is built from 18 residues. Looked up from germline, CDR1 is SGHTA and CDR2 is FQGNSA. The J segment lost 3 bases and the V segment lost 0 bases, leaving 8 bases of the junction unmatched.

A few counts support this clonotype. The chain uses TRBV6-1 and TRBJ2-7; D might be TRBD1 or TRBD2, each matching 5 bases. The germline V gene has CDR1 MNHNS and CDR2 SASEGT. Trimming shortened V by 6 bases and J by 4 bases, and 16 bases separated the two germline ends. The CDR3 totals 14 residues. CDR3 nucleotides: TGTGCCAGCAGGGGGACGTCTCCCCCGTACGAGCAGTACTTC. Protein sequence: CASRGTSPPYEQYF.

The chain uses TRBV4-1 and TRBJ1-1; TRBD1 matches 10 bases. Trimming cost V 0 bases and J 4 bases; bases outside gene matches: 5. CDR3 length equals 16 residues. The germline gives CDR1 MGHRA, CDR2 YSYEKL. The CDR3 DNA reads as TGCGCCAGCAGCCAAGATGTATGGGACAGGGGCACTGAAGCTTTCTTT. It yields the protein CASSQDVWDRGTEAFF.

This clonotype was found a few times. This rearrangement joins TRBV19 to TRBJ1-2, with 11 bases matching TRBD1. V trimming: 5 bases; J trimming: 5 bases; junction bases outside the gene matches: 7. This CDR3 is 15 amino acids long. Germline assignment: CDR1 LNHDA and CDR2 SQIVND (reference sequence). The CDR3 spells CASSPWTGGNYGYTF. The CDR3, as DNA: TGTGCCAGTAGTCCATGGACAGGGGGCAATTATGGCTACACCTTC.

This clonotype was counted many times. The genes are TRBV25-1 and TRBJ1-1; D is uncertain. V shed 5 bases and J shed 1 base, with 11 bases lying between them. The germline gives CDR1 MGHDK, CDR2 SYGVNS. This CDR3 spans 14 amino acids. The CDR3 here is CASSRVPGNTEAFF. CDR3 nucleotide sequence: TGTGCCAGCAGTCGAGTCCCAGGGAACACTGAAGCTTTCTTT.

This clonotype was observed a handful of times. V and J are TRBV7-7 and TRBJ2-5, with 7 bases identical to TRBD2. The V gene's germline CDR1 is SSHAT and CDR2 FNYEAQ (reference sequence). The CDR3 is 15 amino acids. Germline trimming cut 1 base from V and 5 bases from J; bases unmatched to any gene: 7. CDR3 residues: CASSLGTDGRETQYF. CDR3 DNA sequence: TGTGCCAGCAGCTTAGGGACCGACGGGAGGGAGACCCAGTACTTC.

At least ten counts were recorded for this clonotype. The chain recombines TRBV5-1 with TRBJ2-7, with D perhaps TRBD2 (5 bases). The CDR3 has 13 amino acids. V was clipped by 4 bases and J by 2 bases, with 10 bases between them. Germline loops: CDR1 SGHRS, CDR2 YFSETQ. CDR3 sequence: CASSQDGTYEQYF. The CDR3 DNA is TGCGCCAGCAGCCAGGACGGGACCTACGAGCAGTACTTC.

This clonotype occurred many times. The CDR3 nucleotides are TGTGCCAGCAGCTTACCACTAAGCACAGATACGCAGTATTTT. Protein sequence: CASSLPLSTDTQYF. The genes are TRBV7-9 and TRBJ2-3; D is ambiguous. The length of the CDR3 is 14 residues. The germline V gene has CDR1 SEHNR and CDR2 FQNEAQ (reference sequence). The V and J ends lost 2 bases and 0 bases respectively, with 6 bases between them.

The rearrangement joins TRBV7-9 to TRBJ2-7; 8 bases line up with TRBD1. The CDR3 loop spans 15 amino acids. Losses at the gene ends were 5 bases for V and 0 bases for J; bases not matched to a gene: 6. The germline gives CDR1 SEHNR, CDR2 FQNEAQ (reference sequence). CDR3 coding DNA: TGTGCCAGCAGCGGGACAGGTGAGAGCTCCTACGAGCAGTACTTC. Residues: CASSGTGESSYEQYF. The full variable domain, completed using reference TRBV7-9 and TRBJ2-7, is DTGVSQNPRHKITKRGQNVTFRCDPISEHNRLYWYRQTLGQGPEFLTYFQNEAQLEKSRLLSDRFSAERPKGSFSTLEIQRTEQGDSAMYLCASSGTGESSYEQYFGPGTRLTVT.